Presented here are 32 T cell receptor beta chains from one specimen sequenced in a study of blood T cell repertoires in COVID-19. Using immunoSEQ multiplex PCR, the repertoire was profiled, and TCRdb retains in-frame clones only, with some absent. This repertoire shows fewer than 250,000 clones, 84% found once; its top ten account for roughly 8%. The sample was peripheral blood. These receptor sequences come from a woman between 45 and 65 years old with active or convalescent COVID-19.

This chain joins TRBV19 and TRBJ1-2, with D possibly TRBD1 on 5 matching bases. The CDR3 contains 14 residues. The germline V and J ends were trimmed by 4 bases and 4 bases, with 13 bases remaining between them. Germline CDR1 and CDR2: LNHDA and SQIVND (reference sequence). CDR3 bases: TGTGCCAGTAGTAGAGGCGACAGATTCTATGGCTACACCTTC. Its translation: CASSRGDRFYGYTF.

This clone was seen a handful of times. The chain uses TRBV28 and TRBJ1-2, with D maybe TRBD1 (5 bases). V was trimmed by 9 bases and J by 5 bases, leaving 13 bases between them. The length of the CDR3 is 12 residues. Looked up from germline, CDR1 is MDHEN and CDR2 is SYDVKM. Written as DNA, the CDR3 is TGTGCCAGTCTCCGGGGGGGGTATGGCTACACCTTC. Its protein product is CASLRGGYGYTF.

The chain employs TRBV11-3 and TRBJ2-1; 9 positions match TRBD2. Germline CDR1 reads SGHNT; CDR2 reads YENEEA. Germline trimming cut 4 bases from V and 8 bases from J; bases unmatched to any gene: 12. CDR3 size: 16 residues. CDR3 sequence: CASSSRGGGRVDEQFF. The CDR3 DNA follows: TGTGCCAGCAGCTCTCGCGGGGGGGGCAGAGTTGATGAGCAGTTCTTC. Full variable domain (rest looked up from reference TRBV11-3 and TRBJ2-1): EAGVVQSPRYKIIEKKQPVAFWCNPISGHNTLYWYLQNLGQGPELLIRYENEEAVDDSQLPKDRFSAERLKGVDSTLKIQPAELGDSAVYLCASSSRGGGRVDEQFFGPGTRLTVL.

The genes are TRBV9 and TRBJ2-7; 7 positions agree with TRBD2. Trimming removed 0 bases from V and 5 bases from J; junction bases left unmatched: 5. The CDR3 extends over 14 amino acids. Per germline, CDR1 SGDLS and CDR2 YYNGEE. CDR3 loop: CASSVGGRTNEQYF. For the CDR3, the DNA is TGTGCCAGCAGCGTAGGCGGGAGAACCAACGAGCAGTACTTC.

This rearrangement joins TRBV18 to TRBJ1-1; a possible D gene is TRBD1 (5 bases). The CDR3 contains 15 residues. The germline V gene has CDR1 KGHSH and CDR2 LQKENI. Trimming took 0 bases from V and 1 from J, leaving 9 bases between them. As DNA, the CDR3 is TGTGCCAGCTCACCACCAAGCAGGGCGAACACTGAAGCTTTCTTT. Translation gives CASSPPSRANTEAFF.

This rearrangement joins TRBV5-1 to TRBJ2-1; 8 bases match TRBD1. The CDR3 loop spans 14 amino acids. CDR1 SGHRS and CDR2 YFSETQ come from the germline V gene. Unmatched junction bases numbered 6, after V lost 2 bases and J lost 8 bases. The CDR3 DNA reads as TGCGCCAGCAGCTTCGGAGACAGGGGCGATGAGCAGTTCTTC. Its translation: CASSFGDRGDEQFF.

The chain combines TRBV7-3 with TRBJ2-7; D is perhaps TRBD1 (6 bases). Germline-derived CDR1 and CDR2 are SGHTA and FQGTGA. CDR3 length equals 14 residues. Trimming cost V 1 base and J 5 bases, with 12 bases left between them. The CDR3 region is CASSLSRDTNEQYF. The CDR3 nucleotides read TGTGCCAGCAGCTTAAGCCGGGACACGAACGAGCAGTACTTC.

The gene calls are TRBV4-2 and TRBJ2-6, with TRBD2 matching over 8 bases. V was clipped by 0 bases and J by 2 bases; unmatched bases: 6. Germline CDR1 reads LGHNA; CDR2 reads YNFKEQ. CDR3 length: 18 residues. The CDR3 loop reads CASSQDSAGDPGANVLTF. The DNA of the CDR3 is TGTGCCAGCAGCCAAGATTCAGCGGGAGATCCTGGGGCCAACGTCCTGACTTTC.

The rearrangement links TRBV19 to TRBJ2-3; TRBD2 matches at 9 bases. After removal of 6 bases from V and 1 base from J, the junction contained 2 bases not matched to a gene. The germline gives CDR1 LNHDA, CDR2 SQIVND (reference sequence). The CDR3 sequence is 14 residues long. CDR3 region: CASRSSGGTDTQYF. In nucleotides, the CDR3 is TGTGCCAGTAGATCTAGCGGGGGCACAGATACGCAGTATTTT.

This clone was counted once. CDR3 in DNA: TGTGCCAGCAGGCCGGGACTAGCGGGAGGGCTTAACACAGATACGCAGTATTTT. Its protein is CASRPGLAGGLNTDTQYF. The genes are TRBV7-9 and TRBJ2-3, with 16 bases fitting TRBD2. The CDR3 spans 18 residues. The germline V gene has CDR1 SEHNR and CDR2 FQNEAQ (reference sequence). The V and J ends lost 6 bases and 2 bases, in that order; junction bases with no gene match: 8. Full variable domain (outside the CDR3, taken from reference TRBV7-9 and TRBJ2-3): DTGVSQNPRHKITKRGQNVTFRCDPISEHNRLYWYRQTLGQGPEFLTYFQNEAQLEKSRLLSDRFSAERPKGSFSTLEIQRTEQGDSAMYLCASRPGLAGGLNTDTQYFGPGTRLTVL.

The CDR3: CASSSLVLGGTEAFF. CDR3 nucleotides: TGTGCCAGCAGTTCTCTTGTCCTAGGGGGCACTGAAGCTTTCTTT. The rearrangement joins TRBV28 to TRBJ1-1, with D possibly matching TRBD1 (6 bases). The germline V gene has CDR1 MDHEN and CDR2 SYDVKM. The CDR3 covers 15 residues. The ends were cut back, 4 bases at V and 4 bases at J, with 16 bases in the middle.

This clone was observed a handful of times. CDR3 nucleotides: TGTGCCAGCAGTTACTCCGGGAGAAACACTGAAGCTTTCTTT. Translated: CASSYSGRNTEAFF. The chain couples TRBV6-5 to TRBJ1-1, with D unresolved. Looked up from germline, CDR1 is MNHEY and CDR2 is SVGAGI. The V end was cut by 0 bases, the J end by 2 bases, with 7 bases between. This CDR3 comprises 14 residues.

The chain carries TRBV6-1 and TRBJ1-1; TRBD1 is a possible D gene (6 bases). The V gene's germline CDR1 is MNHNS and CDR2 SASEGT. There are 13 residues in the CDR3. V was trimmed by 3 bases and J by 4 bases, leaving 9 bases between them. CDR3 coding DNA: TGTGCCAGCAGTGATCAGGGGTTCACTGAAGCTTTCTTT. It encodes CASSDQGFTEAFF.

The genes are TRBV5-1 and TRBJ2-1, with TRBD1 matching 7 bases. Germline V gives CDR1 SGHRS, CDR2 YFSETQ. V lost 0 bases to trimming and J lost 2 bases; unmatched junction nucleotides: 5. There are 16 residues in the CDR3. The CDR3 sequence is CASSLAAGGAYNEQFF. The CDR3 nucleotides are TGCGCCAGCAGCTTGGCCGCAGGGGGAGCCTACAATGAGCAGTTCTTC.

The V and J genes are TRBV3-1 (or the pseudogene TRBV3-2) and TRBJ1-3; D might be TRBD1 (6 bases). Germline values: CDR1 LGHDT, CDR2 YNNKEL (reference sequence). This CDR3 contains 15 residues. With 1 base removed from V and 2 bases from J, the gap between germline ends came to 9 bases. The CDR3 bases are TGTGCCAGCAGCCAAGGCAGGGGTCCTGGAAACACCATATATTTT. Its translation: CASSQGRGPGNTIYF.

CDR3 bases: TGTGCCAGCAGCCGCGAATTCAATGAGCAGTTCTTC. It codes for CASSREFNEQFF. The chain recombines TRBV28 with TRBJ2-1; D remains unclear. The CDR3 has 12 residues. Germline V gene lookup returns CDR1 MDHEN and CDR2 SYDVKM. Deletions cut 6 bases from V and 6 bases from J, with 9 bases between.

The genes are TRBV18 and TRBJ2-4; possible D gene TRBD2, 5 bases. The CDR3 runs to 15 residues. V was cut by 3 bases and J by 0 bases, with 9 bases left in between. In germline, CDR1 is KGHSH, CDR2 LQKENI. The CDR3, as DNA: TGTGCCAGCTCACCCTGGGAGCTAGCCAAAAACATTCAGTACTTC. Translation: CASSPWELAKNIQYF.

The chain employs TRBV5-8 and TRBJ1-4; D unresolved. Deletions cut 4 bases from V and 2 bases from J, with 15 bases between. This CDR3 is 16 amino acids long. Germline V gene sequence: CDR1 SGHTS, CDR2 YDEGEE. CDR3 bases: TGTGCCAGCAGCCCCCGTACATGGTATACTAATGAAAAACTGTTTTTT. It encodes CASSPRTWYTNEKLFF.

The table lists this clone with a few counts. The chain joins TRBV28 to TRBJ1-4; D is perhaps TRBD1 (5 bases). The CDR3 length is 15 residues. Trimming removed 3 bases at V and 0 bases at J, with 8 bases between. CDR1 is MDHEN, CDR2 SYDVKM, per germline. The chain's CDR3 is CASSLRQSTNEKLFF. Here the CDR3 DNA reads TGTGCCAGCAGTTTGAGACAGTCAACTAATGAAAAACTGTTTTTT.

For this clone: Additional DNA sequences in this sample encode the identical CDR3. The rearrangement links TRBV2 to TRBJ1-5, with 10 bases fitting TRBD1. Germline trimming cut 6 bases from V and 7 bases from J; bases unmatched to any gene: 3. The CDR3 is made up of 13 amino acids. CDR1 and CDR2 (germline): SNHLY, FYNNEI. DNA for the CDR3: TGTGCCAGCAGGGACAGGGGGGGGCAGCCCCAGCATTTT. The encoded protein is CASRDRGGQPQHF.

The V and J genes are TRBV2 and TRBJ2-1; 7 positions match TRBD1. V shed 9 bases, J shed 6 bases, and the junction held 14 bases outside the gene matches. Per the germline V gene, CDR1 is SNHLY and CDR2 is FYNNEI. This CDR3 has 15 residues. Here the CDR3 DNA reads TGTGCCAGTAAACTCACAGGGGCCCCCCGCAATGAGCAGTTCTTC. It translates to CASKLTGAPRNEQFF.

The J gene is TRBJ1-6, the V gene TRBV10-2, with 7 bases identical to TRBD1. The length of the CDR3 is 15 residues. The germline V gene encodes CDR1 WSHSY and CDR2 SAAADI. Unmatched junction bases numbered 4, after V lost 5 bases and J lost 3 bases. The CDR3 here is CASSLTGLYNSPLHF. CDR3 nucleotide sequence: TGCGCCAGCAGTCTGACAGGGCTCTATAATTCACCCCTCCACTTT.

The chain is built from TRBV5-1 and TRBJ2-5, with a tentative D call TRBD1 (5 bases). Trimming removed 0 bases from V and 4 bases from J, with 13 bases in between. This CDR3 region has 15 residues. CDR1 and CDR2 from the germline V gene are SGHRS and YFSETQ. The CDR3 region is CASSLAKGVGETQYF. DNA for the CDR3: TGCGCCAGCAGCTTGGCCAAAGGGGTGGGAGAGACCCAGTACTTC. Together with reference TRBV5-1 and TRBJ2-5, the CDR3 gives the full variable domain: KAGVTQTPRYLIKTRGQQVTLSCSPISGHRSVSWYQQTPGQGLQFLFEYFSETQRNKGNFPGRFSGRQFSNSRSEMNVSTLELGDSALYLCASSLAKGVGETQYFGPGTRLLVL.

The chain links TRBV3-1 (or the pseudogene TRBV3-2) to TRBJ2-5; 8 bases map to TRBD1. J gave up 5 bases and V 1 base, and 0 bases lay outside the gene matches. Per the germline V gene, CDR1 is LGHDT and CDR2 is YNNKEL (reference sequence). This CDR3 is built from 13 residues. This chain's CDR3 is CASSQGTGETQYF. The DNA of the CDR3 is TGTGCCAGCAGCCAAGGGACAGGGGAGACCCAGTACTTC.

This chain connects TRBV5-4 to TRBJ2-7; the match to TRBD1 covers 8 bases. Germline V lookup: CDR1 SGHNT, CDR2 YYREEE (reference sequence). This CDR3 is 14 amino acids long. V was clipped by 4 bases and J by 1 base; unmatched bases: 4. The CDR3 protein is CASSGDRRSYEQYV. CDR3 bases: TGTGCCAGCAGCGGGGACAGGAGGTCCTACGAGCAGTACGTC.

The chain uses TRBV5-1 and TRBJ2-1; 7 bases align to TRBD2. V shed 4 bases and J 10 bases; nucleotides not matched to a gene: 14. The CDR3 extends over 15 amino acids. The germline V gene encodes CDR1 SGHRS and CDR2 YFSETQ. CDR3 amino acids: CASSARAGMGFEQFF. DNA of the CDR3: TGCGCCAGCAGCGCGCGAGCGGGAATGGGTTTCGAGCAGTTCTTC.

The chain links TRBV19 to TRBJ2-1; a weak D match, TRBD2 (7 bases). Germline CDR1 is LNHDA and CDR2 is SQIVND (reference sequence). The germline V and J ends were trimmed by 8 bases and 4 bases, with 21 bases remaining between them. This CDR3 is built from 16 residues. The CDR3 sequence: CASAYRGASPYNEQFF. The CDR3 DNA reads TGTGCCAGTGCCTACCGGGGGGCCTCCCCGTACAATGAGCAGTTCTTC. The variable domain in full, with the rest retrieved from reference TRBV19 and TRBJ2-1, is DGGITQSPKYLFRKEGQNVTLSCEQNLNHDAMYWYRQDPGQGLRLIYYSQIVNDFQKGDIAEGYSVSREKKESFPLTVTSAQKNPTAFYLCASAYRGASPYNEQFFGPGTRLTVL.

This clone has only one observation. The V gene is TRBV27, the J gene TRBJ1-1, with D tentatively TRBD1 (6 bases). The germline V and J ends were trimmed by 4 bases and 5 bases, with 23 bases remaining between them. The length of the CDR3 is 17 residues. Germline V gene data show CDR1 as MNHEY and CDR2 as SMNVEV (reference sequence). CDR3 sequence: CASSSSPVLGGRTEAFF. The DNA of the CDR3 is TGTGCCAGCAGTTCTAGCCCCGTATTGGGGGGGCGAACTGAAGCTTTCTTT.

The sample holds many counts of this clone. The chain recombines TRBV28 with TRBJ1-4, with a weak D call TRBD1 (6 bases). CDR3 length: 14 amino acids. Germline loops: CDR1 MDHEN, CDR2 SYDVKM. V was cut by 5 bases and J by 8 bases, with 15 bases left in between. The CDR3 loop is CASSHPQTGEKLFF. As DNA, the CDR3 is TGTGCCAGCAGTCACCCCCAAACAGGGGAAAAACTGTTTTTT.

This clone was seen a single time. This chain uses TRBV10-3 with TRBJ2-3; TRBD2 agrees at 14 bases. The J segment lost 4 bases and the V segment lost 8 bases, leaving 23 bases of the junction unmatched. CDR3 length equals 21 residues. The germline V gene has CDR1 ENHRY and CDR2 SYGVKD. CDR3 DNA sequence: TGTGCCATCTCCTCCGGGACTAGCGGGAGTTTCCCTCTAGGAAGGGCAGATACGCAGTATTTT. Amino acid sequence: CAISSGTSGSFPLGRADTQYF.

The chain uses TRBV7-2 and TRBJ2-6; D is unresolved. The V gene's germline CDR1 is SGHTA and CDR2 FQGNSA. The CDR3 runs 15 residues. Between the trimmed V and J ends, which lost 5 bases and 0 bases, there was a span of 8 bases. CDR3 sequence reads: CASSAYFSGANVLTF. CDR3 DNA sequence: TGTGCCAGCAGCGCCTACTTCTCTGGGGCCAACGTCCTGACTTTC.

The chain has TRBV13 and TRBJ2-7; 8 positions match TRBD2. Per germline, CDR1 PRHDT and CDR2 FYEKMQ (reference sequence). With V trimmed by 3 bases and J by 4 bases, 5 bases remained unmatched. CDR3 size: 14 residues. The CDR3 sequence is CASSLATSGYEQYV. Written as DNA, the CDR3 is TGTGCCAGCAGCTTGGCCACTAGCGGATACGAGCAGTACGTC.